This T cell receptor beta chain appears in the sequencing data of a study of graft-versus-host responses after intestinal transplantation. Study-level information: Recipients across the board were started on anti-thymocyte globulin induction, then kept on tacrolimus and steroids for two to four years. Study-wide points: Ileal or blood samples showed some GvH clones first, and such clones were also found in recipient marrow. Graft-versus-host to host-versus-graft clonal ratios in allografts were high in patients with graft-donor T cell macrochimerism. An association linked early post-transplant HvG declines with peak circulating GvH clone levels.

With regard to this clone: Its antigen is unidentified.

Data came from immunoSEQ multiplex PCR; TCRdb stores just in-frame clones and leaves some out. Here the sample spans tens of thousands of clones, roughly 91% being singletons. V shed 4 bases and J 4 bases; nucleotides not matched to a gene: 1. Germline values: CDR1 MGHRA, CDR2 YSYEKL. The CDR3 consists of 13 residues. The input for sequencing was unstimulated CD4+ T cells sorted from spleen or lymph node cells, taken before transplant. The sequence was obtained from a human donor who was the organ donor for an intestinal transplant. This sequence joins TRBV4-1 and TRBJ2-7, with 10 bases aligning to TRBD1. This chain's CDR3 is CASSRDRGYEQYF. CDR3 coding DNA: TGCGCCAGCAGCCGGGACAGGGGTTACGAGCAGTACTTC.